Detailed here is one TCR beta chain. What antigen it recognizes has not been identified. No quality values exist for individual bases; no much larger clone is one base distant. CD8 naive samples were CD45RO-negative cells positively selected for CCR7, giving a CD45RA+CCR7+ population that excluded TemRA cells. Healthy HIV-negative adults with no recently reported acute infections or vaccinations were included as donors. Every donor was a Caucasian adult residing in Nashville, Tennessee, USA. Blood was collected by leukapheresis, and PBMCs were isolated by Ficoll-Histopaque density gradient centrifugation and then cryopreserved in liquid nitrogen vapor phase. Purity and quantity of every magnetically sorted T cell population were checked by analytical flow cytometry. From each sorted fraction, genomic DNA was isolated and quantified by UV absorbance on a Nanodrop 2000c. The data derive from a study of shared clonotypes between healthy human individuals (dated by TCRdb to the early 2020s). Regarding the complete study: A couple of women and a few men aged 18 to 49 years were included in the cohort. The study deeply sequenced blood TCR repertoires of several healthy adults to estimate repertoire size and the extent of clonotype sharing between individuals. Different laboratories and diverse techniques were used to prepare libraries and sequence TCR repertoires, to increase sequencing depth and limit assay-specific biases. Per donor, leukapheresis produced somewhere between about 0.8 and 9 billion PBMCs. For each donor, CD4 naive and CD4 memory were each run on three plates, CD8 naive on two plates, and CD8 memory on one plate. Summary of the overall study and its limitations: Higher generation probabilities were observed for clonotypes shared by all four sorted-subset donors than for non-shared clonotypes. Only blood was sampled, and tissue TCR repertoires likely differ from those in blood. The small number of donors limited the genetic and exposure-history diversity represented. When four donors were compared, the shared fraction of clonotypes was about 5.5% for naive CD4, around 4% for naive CD8, about 2.5% for memory CD4, and 0.4% for memory CD8. Even with the large sequencing depth, rarefaction of the sorted-subset datasets indicated that sequencing was incomplete. Based on pairwise subsampling, the degree of clonotype sharing among donors was expected to be affected by sequencing depth. Larger estimated clonotype richness was generally found for naive subsets than for memory subsets.

Using the deep immunoSEQ assay, TCR CDR3 regions were amplified from genomic DNA by multiplex PCR. For each cell subset, the extracted genomic DNA was distributed evenly across all wells of several immunoSEQ 96-well plates, and each plate served as one replicate. Each replicate PCR for sorted subsets received about 210 ng genomic DNA, equal to about 30,000 T cell genomes. Purified libraries were quantified with a Qubit 3.0 fluorometer, sized on a Bioanalyzer 2100, and re-quantified with the KAPA Library Quantification kit. Every immunoSEQ 96-well plate was sequenced on a separate single-read 150-cycle Illumina NextSeq 550 flow cell. The study's own analysis went as follows. Because only junctional sequences without quality scores were contained in the immunoSEQ output, filtering matching that applied to full-length reads could not be performed. To assign V/J genes and CDR3, sequences were annotated against IMGT germline references using PyIR, a Python wrapper for IgBLAST v1.9. Any read was removed if the V/J assignment was weak (E-value above 1e-6), the CDR3 was missing, or the read contained stop codons, out-of-frame junctions, or ambiguous translated residues. V3J clonotypes were defined by identical inferred V gene, J gene, and CDR3 amino acid sequence. Percentage overlap between repertoires was computed as shared unique clonotypes divided by the size of the smaller repertoire. Richness of each repertoire was evaluated using RTK rarefaction, the Chao1 estimator, and Recon v2.1 estimates of unobserved clonotypes. For all TCRbeta clonotypes obtained by the gDNA method from a few donors, generation probabilities were computed with OLGA. In its TCRdb copy, this immuneACCESS table keeps in-frame sequences only and misses some clones. Where compared with another copy, unresolved V genes explain less than half of these, and the others have no known cause. The DNA gave D and trimming, while V, J and clone size come from that table. The sample yields around 640,000 clones; about 96% were counted once. The ten top clones hold approximately 0.12% of the sample.

The trim is 5 bases for V and 4 bases for J, with a gap of 3 bases between the germline ends. The CDR3 holds 11 amino acids from the cysteine to the phenylalanine. Only the CDR3 DNA stays, 33 bases, in frame from base 1. CDR1 and CDR2 (SGHVS, FNYEAQ) derive from the germline V gene. The chain joins TRBV7-6 to TRBJ2-1, with no confidently assigned D gene. The TCR was taken from a woman aged 25 to 45 in good health. Sequenced input: naive CD8+ T cells sorted from blood. The cell subset or site label, read with the paper, signifies: CD45RA+CCR7+. The bases read TGTGCCAGCAGCGAATACAATGAGCAGTTCTTC. It translates as CASSEYNEQFF.